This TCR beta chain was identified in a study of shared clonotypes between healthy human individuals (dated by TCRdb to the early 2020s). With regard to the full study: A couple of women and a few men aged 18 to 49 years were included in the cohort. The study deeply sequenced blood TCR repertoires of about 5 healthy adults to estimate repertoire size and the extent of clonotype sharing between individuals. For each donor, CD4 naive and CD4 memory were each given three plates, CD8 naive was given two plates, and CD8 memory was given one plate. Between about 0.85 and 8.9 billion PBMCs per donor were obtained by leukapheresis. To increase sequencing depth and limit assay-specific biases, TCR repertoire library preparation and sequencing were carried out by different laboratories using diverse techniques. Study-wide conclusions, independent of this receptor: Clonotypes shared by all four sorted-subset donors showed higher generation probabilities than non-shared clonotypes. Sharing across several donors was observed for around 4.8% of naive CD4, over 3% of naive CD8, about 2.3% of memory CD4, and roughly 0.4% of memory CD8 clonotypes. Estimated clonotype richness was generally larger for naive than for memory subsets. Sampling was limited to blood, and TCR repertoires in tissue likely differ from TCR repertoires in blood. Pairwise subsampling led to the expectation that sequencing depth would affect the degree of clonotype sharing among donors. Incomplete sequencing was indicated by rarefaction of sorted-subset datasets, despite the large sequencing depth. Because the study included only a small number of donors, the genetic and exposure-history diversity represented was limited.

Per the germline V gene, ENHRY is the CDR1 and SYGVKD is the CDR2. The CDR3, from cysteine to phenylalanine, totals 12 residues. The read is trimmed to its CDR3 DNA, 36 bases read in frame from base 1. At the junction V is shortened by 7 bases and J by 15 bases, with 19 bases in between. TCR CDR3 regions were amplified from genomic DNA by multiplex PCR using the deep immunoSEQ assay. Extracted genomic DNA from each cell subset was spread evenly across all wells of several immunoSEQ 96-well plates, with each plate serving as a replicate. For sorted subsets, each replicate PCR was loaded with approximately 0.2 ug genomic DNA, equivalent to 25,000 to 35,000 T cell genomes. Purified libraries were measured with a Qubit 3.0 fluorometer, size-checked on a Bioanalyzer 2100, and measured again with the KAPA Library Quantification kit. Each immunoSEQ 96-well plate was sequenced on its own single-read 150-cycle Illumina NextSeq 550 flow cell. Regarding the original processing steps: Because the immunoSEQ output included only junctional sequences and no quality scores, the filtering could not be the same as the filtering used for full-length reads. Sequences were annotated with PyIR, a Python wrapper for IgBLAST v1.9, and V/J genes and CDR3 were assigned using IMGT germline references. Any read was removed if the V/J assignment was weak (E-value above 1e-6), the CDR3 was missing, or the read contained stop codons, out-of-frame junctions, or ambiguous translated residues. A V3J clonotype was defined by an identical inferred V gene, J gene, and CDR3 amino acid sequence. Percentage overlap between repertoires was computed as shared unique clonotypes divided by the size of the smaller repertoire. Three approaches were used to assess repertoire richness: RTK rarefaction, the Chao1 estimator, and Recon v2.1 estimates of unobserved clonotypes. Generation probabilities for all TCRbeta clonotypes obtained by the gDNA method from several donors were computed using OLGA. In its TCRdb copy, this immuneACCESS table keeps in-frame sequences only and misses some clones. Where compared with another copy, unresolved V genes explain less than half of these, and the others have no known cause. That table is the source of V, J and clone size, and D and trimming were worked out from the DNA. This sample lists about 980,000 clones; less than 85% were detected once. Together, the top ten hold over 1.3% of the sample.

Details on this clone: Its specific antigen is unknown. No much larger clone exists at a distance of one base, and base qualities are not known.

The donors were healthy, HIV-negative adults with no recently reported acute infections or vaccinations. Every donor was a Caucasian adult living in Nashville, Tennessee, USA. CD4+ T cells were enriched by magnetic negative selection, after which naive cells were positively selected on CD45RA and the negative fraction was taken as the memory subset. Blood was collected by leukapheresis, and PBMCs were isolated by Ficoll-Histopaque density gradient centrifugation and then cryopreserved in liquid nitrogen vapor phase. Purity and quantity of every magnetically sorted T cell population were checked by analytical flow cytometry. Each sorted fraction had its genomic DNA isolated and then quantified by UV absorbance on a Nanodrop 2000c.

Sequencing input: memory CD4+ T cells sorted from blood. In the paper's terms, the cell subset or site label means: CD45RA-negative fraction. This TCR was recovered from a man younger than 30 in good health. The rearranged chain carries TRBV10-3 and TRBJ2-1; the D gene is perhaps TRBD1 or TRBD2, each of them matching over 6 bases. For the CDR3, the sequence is CAITSGDSGPFF. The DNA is TGTGCCATCACCTCAGGGGACTCTGGGCCGTTCTTC.